This T cell receptor beta chain was documented in a study of metastatic and nonmetastatic thyroid tumors. Looking at the study overall: From malignant and benign thyroid patients, repertoires in blood and in tumor or nodule tissue were compared.

Patients underwent thyroid surgery, and none had received any treatment before it. Original handling: Building a distant-metastasis classifier for papillary thyroid cancer drew on CDR3 differences across clinicopathological groups. MiXCR was used by TCRdb to re-call the PCR reads. It is TCRdb's table, rather than the study itself, that gives the V and J calls and clone size. Counted here are approximately 38,000 clones, roughly 26% occurring once; the ten biggest clones make up roughly a tenth. This clone came up many times. A read error is possible here, since a much larger clone lies one base away. This receptor was identified in a female donor with papillary thyroid cancer or a benign thyroid nodule (not recorded which). Some clones in this sample may be carry-over from other donors' samples. The sample comprised blood.

This chain's CDR3 is CSARVPPYEQYF. The DNA for the CDR3 is TGCAGTGCTAGAGTCCCTCCCTACGAGCAGTACTTC. The gene calls are TRBV20-1 and TRBJ2-7; the D is unclear. The CDR3 has 12 residues. In germline, CDR1 is DFQATT, CDR2 SNEGSKA (reference sequence). V was trimmed by 1 base and J by 2 bases, leaving 6 bases between them.